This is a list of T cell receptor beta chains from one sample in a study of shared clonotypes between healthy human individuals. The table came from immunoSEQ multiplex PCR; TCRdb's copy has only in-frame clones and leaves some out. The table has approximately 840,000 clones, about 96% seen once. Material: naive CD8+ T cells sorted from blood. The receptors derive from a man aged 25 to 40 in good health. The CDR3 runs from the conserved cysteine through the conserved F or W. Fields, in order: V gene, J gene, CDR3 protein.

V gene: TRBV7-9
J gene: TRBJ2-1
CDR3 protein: CASSDSSGPNEQFF

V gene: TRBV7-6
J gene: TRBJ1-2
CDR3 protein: CASSLSAAQVNYGYTF

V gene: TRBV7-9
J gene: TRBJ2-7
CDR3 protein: CASSSDSTSYEQYF

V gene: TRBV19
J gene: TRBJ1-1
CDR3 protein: CASSDPNTEAFF

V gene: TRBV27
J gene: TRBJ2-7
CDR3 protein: CASTTPGLRGEQYF

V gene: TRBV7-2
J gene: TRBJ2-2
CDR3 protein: CASSLVPRPGELFF

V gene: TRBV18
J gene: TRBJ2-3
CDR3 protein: CASSPPTGGADTQYF

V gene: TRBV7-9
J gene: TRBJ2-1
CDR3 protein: CASSLAGLAVNNEQFF

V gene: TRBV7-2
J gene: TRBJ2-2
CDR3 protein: CASSLPSSTTGELFF

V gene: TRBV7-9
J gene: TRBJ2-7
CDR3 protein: CASSPPLSDEQYF

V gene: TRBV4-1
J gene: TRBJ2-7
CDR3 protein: CASSQYFSGAYEQYF

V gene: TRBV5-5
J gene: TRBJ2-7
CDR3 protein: CASSSKTGTLSYEQYF

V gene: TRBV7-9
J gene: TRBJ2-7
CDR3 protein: CASSQAGEYEQYF

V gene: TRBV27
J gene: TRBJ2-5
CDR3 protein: CASNQFRGGRETQYF

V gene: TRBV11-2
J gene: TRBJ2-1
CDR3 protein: CASSLVTGGFYNEQFF

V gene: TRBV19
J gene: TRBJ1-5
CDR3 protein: CASATAGGYSNQPQHF

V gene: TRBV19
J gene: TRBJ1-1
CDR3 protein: CASSIRRVNLNTEAFF

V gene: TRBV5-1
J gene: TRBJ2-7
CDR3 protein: CASSLFAGSTYEQYF

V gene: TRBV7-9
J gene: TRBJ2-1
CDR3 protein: CASSLGGGEQFF

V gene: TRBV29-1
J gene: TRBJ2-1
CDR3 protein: CSVDDQYNEQFF

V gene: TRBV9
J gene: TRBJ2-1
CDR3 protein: CASSTNQDRGSYNEQFF

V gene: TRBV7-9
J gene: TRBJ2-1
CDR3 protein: CASSGRDQRGQFF

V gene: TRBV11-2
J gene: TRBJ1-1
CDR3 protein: CASSWGGSTEAFF

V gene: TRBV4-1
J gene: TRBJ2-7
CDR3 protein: CASSGTGGTYEQYF

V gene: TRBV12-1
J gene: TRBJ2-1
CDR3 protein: CASSKTRDTNNEQFF

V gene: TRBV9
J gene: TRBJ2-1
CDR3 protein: CASSAAPSGRWNEQFF

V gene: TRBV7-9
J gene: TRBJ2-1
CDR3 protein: CASSLGQDEQFF

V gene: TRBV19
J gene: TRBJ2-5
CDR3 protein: CASSIDGLAADFQETQYF

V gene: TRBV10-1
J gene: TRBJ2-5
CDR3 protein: CASSPGGGETQYF

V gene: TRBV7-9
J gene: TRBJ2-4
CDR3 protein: CASAGGPTKNIQYF

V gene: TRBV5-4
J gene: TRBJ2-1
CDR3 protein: CASSLALLASYNEQFF

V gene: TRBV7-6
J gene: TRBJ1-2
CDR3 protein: CASSSHRGMGPARGYTF

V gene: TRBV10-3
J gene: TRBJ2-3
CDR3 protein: CAISESPGLAYNTDTQYF

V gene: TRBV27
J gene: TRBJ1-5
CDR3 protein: CASSLHRGLPQHF

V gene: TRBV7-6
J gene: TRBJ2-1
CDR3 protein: CASSKLPGLGGGEQFF

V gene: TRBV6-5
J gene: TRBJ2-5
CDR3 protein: CASSLTYQETQYF

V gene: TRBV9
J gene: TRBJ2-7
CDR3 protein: CASSVGGYYEQYF

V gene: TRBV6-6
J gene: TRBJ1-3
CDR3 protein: CASSYSITGGRNTIYF

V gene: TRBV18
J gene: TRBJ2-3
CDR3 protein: CASSPTQGARTDTQYF

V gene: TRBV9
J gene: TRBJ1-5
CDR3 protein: CASSSRDYGQPQHF

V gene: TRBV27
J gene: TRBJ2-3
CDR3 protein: CASSPWKGNTDTQYF